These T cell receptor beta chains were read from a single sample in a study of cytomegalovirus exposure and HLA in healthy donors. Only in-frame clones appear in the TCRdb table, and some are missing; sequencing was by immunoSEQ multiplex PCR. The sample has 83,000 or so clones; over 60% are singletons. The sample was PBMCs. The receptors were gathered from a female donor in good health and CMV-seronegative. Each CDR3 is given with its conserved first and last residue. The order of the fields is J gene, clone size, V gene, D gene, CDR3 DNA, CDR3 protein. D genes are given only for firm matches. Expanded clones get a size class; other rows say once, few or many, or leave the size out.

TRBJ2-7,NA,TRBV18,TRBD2,TGTGCCAGCTCACCACCTAGCGGGAGTGCCGAGCAGTACTTC,CASSPPSGSAEQYF
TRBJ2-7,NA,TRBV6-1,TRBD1,TGTGCCAGCCGAAGACAGGGGGCCTACGAGCAGTACTTC,CASRRQGAYEQYF
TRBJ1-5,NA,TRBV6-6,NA,TGTGCCAGCAACCCAGCCGACATCCGCAATCAGCCCCAGCATTTT,CASNPADIRNQPQHF
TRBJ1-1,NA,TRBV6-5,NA,TGTGCCAGCAAGTGGAGTGGCGGGAACACTGAAGCTTTCTTT,CASKWSGGNTEAFF
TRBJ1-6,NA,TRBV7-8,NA,TGTGCCAGCAGCTTAGACAGCCCCAGGCTAAATTCACCCCTCCACTTT,CASSLDSPRLNSPLHF
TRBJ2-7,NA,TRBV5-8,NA,TGTGCCAGCAGCTTGGGGACCAGCGGGTATCGCTACGAGCAGTACTTC,CASSLGTSGYRYEQYF
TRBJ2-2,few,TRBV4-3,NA,TGCGCCAGCAGCCAGGACGCTAGCCCTCCCGGGGAGCTGTTTTTT,CASSQDASPPGELFF
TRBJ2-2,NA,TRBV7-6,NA,TGTGCCAGCAGCTTCGACCGACTCTACACCGGGGAGCTGTTTTTT,CASSFDRLYTGELFF
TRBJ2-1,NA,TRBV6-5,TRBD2,TGTGCCAGCAGTTACGGACTAGCGGTGCCCTACAATGAGCAGTTCTTC,CASSYGLAVPYNEQFF
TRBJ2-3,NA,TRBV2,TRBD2,TGTGCCAGCAGTGAACCTAGCGGCCAAGATACGCAGTATTTT,CASSEPSGQDTQYF
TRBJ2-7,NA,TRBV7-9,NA,TGTGCCAGCAGCTTAACTTACGAGCAGTACTTC,CASSLTYEQYF
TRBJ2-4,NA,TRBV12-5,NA,TGTGCTAGTGGTTTGGATGGGCAGGGTTGGGACTTC,CASGLDGQGWDF
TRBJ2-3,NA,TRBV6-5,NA,TGTGCCAGCAGTTATGGAGAGCCCAGCACAGATACGCAGTATTTT,CASSYGEPSTDTQYF
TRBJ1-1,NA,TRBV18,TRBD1,TGTGCCAGCTCAGGGGTCGGGACAGGGGGCCAAGGCACTGAAGCTTTCTTT,CASSGVGTGGQGTEAFF
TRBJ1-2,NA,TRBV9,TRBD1,TGTGCCAGCAGCGGGCCAGGGGGCGCCGGCGGCTATGGCTACACCTTC,CASSGPGGAGGYGYTF
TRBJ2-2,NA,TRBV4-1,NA,TGCGCCAGCAGCCAAGCACAGGGAGCGAACACCGGGGAGCTGTTTTTT,CASSQAQGANTGELFF
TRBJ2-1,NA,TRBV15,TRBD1,TGTGCCACCAGCAGAGAGGCGGGACAGGGATCCCACAATGAGCAGTTCTTC,CATSREAGQGSHNEQFF
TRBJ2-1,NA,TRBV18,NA,TGTGCCAGCTCATCCCGGGACTTCGGCGGGAATGAGCAGTTCTTC,CASSSRDFGGNEQFF
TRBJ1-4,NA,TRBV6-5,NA,TGTGCCAGCAGGGGTGGTGGGGGGAGTGAAAAACTGTTTTTT,CASRGGGGSEKLFF
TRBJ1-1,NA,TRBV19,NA,TGTGCCACCCGAGACACCTTCATGAACACTGAAGCTTTCTTT,CATRDTFMNTEAFF
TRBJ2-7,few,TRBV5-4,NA,TGTGCCAGCAGCTTTGCCCCGGGAAAACGTAACGAGCAGTACTTC,CASSFAPGKRNEQYF
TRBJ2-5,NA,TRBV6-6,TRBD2,TGTGCCAGCAGATACCCCGGTAGCGGGGCGCCCGAGACCCAGTACTTC,CASRYPGSGAPETQYF
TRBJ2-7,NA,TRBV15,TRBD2,TGTGCCACCAGCAGGCGGGAGGGCTGGGGCGAGCAGTACTTC,CATSRREGWGEQYF
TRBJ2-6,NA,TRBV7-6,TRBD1,TGTGCCAGCAGCCCGAGGACAGGGTCTAAAGCCGGGGCCAACGTCCTGACTTTC,CASSPRTGSKAGANVLTF
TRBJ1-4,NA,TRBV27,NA,TGTGCCAGCAGTCGCACCCGCCCTCGACAAAGCGAAAAACTGTTTTTT,CASSRTRPRQSEKLFF
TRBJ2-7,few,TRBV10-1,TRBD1,TGCGCCAGCAGCCCGGGACAGGGTTCCGAGCAGTACTTC,CASSPGQGSEQYF
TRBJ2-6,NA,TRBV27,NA,TGTGCCAGCAGTAGAACAGGCTCTGGGGCCAACGTCCTGACTTTC,CASSRTGSGANVLTF
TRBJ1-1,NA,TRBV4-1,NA,TGCGCCAGCAGCCCGGATAGGGGGGAAGCTTTCTTT,CASSPDRGEAFF